Below, 9 T cell receptor beta chains from the same sample are listed, as sequenced in a study of T cells expressing NK-cell markers. Reanalyzing the 5' RACE reads, TCRdb keeps one entry per CDR3 protein, without DNA. The sample shows some 460,000 distinct CDR3 sequences, and approximately 1.4% sits with its ten largest clones. The source material was blood T cells: a sorted CD56 or NKG2C T cell subset, CD4+ or CD8+ T cells, or bulk PBMC T cells (not recorded which). The receptor source for this set is a woman in her 50s in good health.

The chain has TRBV5-6 and TRBJ2-1; TCRdb names TRBD1, which stays unverified in the absence of DNA. The CDR3 consists of 15 residues. CDR1 SGHDT and CDR2 YYEEEE come from the germline V gene. CDR3 sequence reads: CASSFPGQVHNEQFF.

This rearrangement joins TRBV5-1 to TRBJ2-2; absent DNA, TCRdb's TRBD1 call cannot be checked. There are 14 residues in the CDR3. CDR1 is SGHRS and CDR2 is YFSETQ in the germline V gene. CDR3 sequence: CASSRGPATGELFF.

The chain combines TRBV6-6 with TRBJ2-3. The CDR3 spans 14 residues. The germline V gene has CDR1 MNHNY and CDR2 SVGAGI (reference sequence). The CDR3: CASTVRSGTDTQYF.

J is TRBJ2-1 and V is TRBV29-1; checking the TCRdb D call of TRBD1 is not possible without DNA. The V gene's germline CDR1 is SQVTM and CDR2 ANQGSEA. The CDR3 totals 14 residues. The CDR3 region is CSVRDRDVRDEQFF.

The gene calls are TRBV5-1 and TRBJ2-3; checking the TCRdb D call of TRBD1 is not possible without DNA. The CDR3 covers 15 residues. Looked up from germline, CDR1 is SGHRS and CDR2 is YFSETQ. Here the CDR3 reads CASSLGLLGSDTQYF. Based on the CDR3 plus reference TRBV5-1 and TRBJ2-3, the full variable domain is KAGVTQTPRYLIKTRGQQVTLSCSPISGHRSVSWYQQTPGQGLQFLFEYFSETQRNKGNFPGRFSGRQFSNSRSEMNVSTLELGDSALYLCASSLGLLGSDTQYFGPGTRLTVL.

The CDR3 sequence is CASSLEEGGNEKLFF. The chain joins TRBV7-6 to TRBJ1-4; there is no DNA to check the TCRdb D call of TRBD1. The CDR3 length is 15 residues. Germline CDR1 and CDR2: SGHVS and FNYEAQ.

This chain joins TRBV5-1 and TRBJ2-3; TCRdb reports TRBD2, a call that lacks DNA to check it against. The CDR3 covers 16 residues. Germline CDR1 reads SGHRS; CDR2 reads YFSETQ. CDR3 residues: CASSPRLAGRTDTQYF. Based on the CDR3 plus reference TRBV5-1 and TRBJ2-3, the full variable domain is KAGVTQTPRYLIKTRGQQVTLSCSPISGHRSVSWYQQTPGQGLQFLFEYFSETQRNKGNFPGRFSGRQFSNSRSEMNVSTLELGDSALYLCASSPRLAGRTDTQYFGPGTRLTVL.

The chain links TRBV20-1 to TRBJ2-2; lacking DNA, the TRBD1 call made by TCRdb goes unchecked. CDR1 is DFQATT and CDR2 is SNEGSKA in the germline V gene (reference sequence). The CDR3 contains 15 residues. The CDR3 region is CSASWGQGYSGELFF.

The CDR3 sequence: CASSVTLGGGDNEQFF. This chain links TRBV5-1 with TRBJ2-1; the TCRdb call, TRBD1, lacks DNA for checking. This CDR3 is 16 amino acids long. CDR1 and CDR2 from the germline V gene are SGHRS and YFSETQ.